This T cell receptor (beta chain) was captured in a study of T cell responses to AZD1222 COVID-19 vaccine (dated by TCRdb to about 2021). Concerning the study at large: AZD1222 recipients given second doses at about 4 weeks or at about 12 weeks were pooled, since spike-specific TCR depth and breadth were not found to differ between the two schedules. TCR sequencing covered more than 230 trial participants: about 210 given two doses of AZD1222 and 26 given two doses of MenACWY control vaccine. Trial participants were enrolled into age subgroups of 18-55, 56-69 and 70-plus years, which contained around 140, 26 and 57 TCR-sequenced participants, respectively. What the work shows at the level of the full study, not this receptor alone: Reportedly, almost half of the unique spike-specific TCRs recognized epitopes lying outside the regions that are mutated in the B.1.351 and B.1.1.7 variants. Conclusions about previously exposed vaccinees are limited, since just five to seven AZD1222 recipients were seropositive for SARS-CoV-2 at baseline. Because no day 14 peak-response samples were available, repertoires were characterized only after the peak T cell response. In the small 56-69-year group, the increase in depth fell short of significance, most likely because of low power. Participants were mostly white British, with more females than males. The authors suggested clonal diversity may have been underestimated. After two AZD1222 doses, spike-specific TCR breadth and depth were significantly higher than at day 0 and than in MenACWY recipients. Vaccine-associated CD4 TCRs spanned the whole spike protein, with dominant responses in regions 160-218 and 743-854.

The CDR3 regions of human TCRbeta chains were analyzed by immunosequencing. Processing in the source paper ran as follows. TCRs in the repertoires were matched against a reference library of SARS-CoV-2-specific TCRs that had been generated with the MIRA antigen-specificity platform. Breadth meant the fraction of unique TCRs that were SARS-CoV-2-associated, whereas depth meant the fraction of total T cells that were SARS-CoV-2-associated. Using the MIRA data, each spike-specific TCR was mapped to the spike region that the TCR reacts to and placed in a CD4 or CD8 class. Log10-transformed breadth and depth values were compared by one-way ANOVA with Sidak's multiple comparisons tests. Drawn from immuneACCESS, this table holds only the in-frame rearrangements with V and J called that TCRdb kept. Clones are partly lost; checked studies trace under half to an unresolved V gene and leave the rest unexplained. The V and J calls and clone size come from that table; D and trimming were worked out from the DNA. For this sample the table gives around 130,000 clones, of which 88% were detected only once. In total, the top ten clones hold roughly 3% of the sample.

The germline V gene gives CDR1 as SGHRS and CDR2 as YFSETQ. The CDR3 runs 13 amino acids, cysteine and phenylalanine included. The kept DNA is CDR3 alone, 39 bases in frame from the first base. V drops 6 bases and J drops 0 bases, leaving 9 bases in between. Reading the label with the study, this specimen's time point is: baseline before first vaccination. Samples from vaccinated people were obtained from the UK trials COV001 and COV002, which included a single-blind randomized controlled phase 2/3 trial of AZD1222 (ChAdOx1 nCoV-19) in healthy adults. For TCRbeta chain sequencing, PBMC samples were collected from trial participants at day 0 and at day 28 after the second dose. With regard to this clone: There is no known antigen for this receptor. It has no much larger one-base neighbor in the sample; base qualities were not kept.

The specimen was peripheral blood, collected on day 0 of AZD1222 vaccination. The rearrangement joined TRBV5-1 to TRBJ1-1; the D gene cannot be named for sure. The TCR was taken from an adult in good health. The CDR3 region reads CASMIGVNTEAFF. The nucleotide sequence is given as TGCGCCAGCATGATCGGCGTGAACACTGAAGCTTTCTTT.